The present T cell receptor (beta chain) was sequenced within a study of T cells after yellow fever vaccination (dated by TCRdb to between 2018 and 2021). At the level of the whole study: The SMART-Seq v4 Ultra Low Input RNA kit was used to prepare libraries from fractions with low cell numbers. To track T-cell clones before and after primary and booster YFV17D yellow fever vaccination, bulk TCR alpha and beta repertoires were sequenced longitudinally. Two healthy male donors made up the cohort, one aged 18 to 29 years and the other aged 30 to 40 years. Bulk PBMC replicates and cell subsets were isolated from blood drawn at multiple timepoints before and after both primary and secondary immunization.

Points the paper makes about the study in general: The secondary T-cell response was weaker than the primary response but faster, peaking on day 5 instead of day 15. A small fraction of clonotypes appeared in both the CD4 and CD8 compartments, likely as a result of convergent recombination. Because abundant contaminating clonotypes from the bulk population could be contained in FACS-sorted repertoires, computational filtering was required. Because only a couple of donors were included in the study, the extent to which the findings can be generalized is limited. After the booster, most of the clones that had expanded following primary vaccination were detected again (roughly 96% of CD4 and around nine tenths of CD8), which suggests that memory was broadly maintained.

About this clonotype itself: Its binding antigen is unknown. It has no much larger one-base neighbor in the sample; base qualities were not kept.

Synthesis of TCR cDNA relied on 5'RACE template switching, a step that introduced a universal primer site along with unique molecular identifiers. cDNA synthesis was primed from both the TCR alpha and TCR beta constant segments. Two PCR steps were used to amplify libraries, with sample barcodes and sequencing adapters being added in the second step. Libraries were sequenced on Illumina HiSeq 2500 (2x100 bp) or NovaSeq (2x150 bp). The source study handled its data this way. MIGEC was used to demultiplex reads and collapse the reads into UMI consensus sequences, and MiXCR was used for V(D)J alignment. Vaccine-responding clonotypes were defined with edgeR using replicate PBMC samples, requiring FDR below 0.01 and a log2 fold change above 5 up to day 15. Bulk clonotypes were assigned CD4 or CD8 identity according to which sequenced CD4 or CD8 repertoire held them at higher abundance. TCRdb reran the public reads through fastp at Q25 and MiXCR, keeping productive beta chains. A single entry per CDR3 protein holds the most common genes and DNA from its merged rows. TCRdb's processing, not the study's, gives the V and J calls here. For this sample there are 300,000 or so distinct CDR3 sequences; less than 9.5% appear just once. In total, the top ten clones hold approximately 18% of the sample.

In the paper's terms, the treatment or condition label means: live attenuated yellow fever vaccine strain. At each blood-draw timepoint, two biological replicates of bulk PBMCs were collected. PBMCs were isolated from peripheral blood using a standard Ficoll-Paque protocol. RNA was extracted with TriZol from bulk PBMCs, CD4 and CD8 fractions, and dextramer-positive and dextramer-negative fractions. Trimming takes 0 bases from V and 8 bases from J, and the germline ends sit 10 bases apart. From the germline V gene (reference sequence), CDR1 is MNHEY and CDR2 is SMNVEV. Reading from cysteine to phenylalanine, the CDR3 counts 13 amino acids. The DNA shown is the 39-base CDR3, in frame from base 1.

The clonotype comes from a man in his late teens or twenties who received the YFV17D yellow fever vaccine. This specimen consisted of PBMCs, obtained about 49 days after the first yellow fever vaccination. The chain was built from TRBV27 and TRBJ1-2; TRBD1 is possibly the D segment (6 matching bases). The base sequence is TGTGCCAGCAGTTTATCAAAGACAGGCGGCTACACCTTC. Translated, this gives CASSLSKTGGYTF.